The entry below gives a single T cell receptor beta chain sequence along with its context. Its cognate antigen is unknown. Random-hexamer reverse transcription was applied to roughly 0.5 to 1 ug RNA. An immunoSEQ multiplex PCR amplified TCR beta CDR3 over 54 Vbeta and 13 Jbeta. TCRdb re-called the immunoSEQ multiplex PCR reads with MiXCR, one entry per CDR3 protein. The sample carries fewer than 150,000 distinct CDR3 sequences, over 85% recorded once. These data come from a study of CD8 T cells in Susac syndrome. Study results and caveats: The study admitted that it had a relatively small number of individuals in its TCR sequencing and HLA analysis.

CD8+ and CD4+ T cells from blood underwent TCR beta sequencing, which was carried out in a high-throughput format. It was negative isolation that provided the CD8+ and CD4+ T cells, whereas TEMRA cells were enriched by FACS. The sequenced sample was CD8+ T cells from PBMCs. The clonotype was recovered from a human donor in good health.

The CDR3 here is CASSGVLASYGYTF. For the CDR3, the DNA is TGTGCCAGCAGTGGCGTCCTCGCAAGCTATGGCTACACCTTC. The V gene is TRBV6-2 or TRBV6-3, the J gene TRBJ1-2, with D uncertain. The length of the CDR3 is 14 residues. Germline CDR1 reads MNHEY; CDR2 reads SVGEGT. V lost 5 bases to trimming and J lost 4 bases, with 14 bases between them.